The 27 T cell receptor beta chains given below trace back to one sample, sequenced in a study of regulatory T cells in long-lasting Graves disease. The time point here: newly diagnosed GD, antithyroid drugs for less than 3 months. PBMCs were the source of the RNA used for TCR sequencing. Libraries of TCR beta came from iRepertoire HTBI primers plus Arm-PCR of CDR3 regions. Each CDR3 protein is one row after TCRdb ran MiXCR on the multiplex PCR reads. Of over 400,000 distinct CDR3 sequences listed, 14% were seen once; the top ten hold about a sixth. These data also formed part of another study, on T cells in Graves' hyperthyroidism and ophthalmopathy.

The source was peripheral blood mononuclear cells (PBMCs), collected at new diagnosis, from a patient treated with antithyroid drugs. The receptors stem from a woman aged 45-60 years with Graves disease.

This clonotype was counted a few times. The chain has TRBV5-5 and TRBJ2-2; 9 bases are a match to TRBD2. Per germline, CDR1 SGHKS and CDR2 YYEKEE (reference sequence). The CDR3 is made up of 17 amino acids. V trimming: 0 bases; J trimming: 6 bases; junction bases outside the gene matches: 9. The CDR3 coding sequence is TGTGCCAGCAGCTTGGATATGCTAGCGGGGTTCGCCGGGGAGCTGTTTTTT. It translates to CASSLDMLAGFAGELFF.

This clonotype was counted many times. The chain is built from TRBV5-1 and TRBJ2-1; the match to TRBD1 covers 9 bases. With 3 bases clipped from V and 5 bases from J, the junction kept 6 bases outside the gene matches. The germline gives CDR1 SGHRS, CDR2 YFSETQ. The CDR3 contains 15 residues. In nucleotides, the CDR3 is TGCGCCAGCAGCTCCCGGGACAGGGTTAACAATGAGCAGTTCTTC. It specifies CASSSRDRVNNEQFF.

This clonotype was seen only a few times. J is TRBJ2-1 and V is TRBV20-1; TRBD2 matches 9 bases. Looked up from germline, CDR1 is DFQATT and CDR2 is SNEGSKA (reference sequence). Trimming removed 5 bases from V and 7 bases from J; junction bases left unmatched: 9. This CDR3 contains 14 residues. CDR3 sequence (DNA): TGCAGTGCTGGAATAGCGGGAGAGTGGAATGAGCAGTTCTTC. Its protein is CSAGIAGEWNEQFF.

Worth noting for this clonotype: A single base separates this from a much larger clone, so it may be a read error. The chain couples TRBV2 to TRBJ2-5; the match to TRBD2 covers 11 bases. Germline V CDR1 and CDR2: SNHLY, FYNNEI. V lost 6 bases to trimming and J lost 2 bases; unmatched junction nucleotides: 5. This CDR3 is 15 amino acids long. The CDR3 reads CASSRGLAEQETQYF. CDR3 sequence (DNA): TGTGCCAGCAGCAGGGGACTAGCGGAACAAGAGACCCAGTACTTC.

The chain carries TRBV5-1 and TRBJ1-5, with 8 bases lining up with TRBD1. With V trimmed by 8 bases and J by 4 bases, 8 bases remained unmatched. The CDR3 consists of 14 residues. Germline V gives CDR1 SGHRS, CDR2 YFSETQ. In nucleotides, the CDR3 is TGCGCCAGAAGTCCAGGGGGCGGGAATCAGCCCCAGCATTTT. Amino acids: CARSPGGGNQPQHF.

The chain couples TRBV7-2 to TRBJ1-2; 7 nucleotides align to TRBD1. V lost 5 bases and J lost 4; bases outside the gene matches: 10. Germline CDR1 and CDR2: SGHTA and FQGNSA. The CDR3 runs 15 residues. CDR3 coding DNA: TGTGCCAGCAGCGACCGCGACAGGGAAACCTATGGCTACACCTTC. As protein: CASSDRDRETYGYTF.

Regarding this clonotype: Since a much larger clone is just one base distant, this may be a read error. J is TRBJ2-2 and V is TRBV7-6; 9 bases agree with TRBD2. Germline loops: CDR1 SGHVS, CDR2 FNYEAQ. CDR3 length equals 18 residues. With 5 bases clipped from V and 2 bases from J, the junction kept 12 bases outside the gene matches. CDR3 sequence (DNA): TGTGCCAGCAGCGCAAGCCTGGGACTAGCAGCTAACACCGGGGAGCTGTTTTTT. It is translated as CASSASLGLAANTGELFF. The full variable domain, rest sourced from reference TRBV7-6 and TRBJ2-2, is GAGVSQSPRYKVTKRGQDVALRCDPISGHVSLYWYRQALGQGPEFLTYFNYEAQQDKSGLPNDRFSAERPEGSISTLTIQRTEQRDSAMYRCASSASLGLAANTGELFFGEGSRLTVL.

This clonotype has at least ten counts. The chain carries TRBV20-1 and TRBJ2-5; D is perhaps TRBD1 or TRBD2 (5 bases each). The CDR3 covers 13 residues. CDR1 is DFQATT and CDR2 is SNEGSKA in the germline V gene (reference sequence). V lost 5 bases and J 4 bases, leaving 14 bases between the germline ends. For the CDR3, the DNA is TGCAGTGCTCTCCTCGGGGCCGGAGAGACCCAGTACTTC. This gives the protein CSALLGAGETQYF.

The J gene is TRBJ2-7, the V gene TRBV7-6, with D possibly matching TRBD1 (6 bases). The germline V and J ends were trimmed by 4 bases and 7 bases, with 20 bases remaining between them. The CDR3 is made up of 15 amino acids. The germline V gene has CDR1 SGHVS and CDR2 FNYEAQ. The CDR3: CASSSADSDGLEQYF. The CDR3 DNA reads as TGTGCCAGCAGCTCGGCGGACAGTGATGGGTTGGAGCAGTACTTC.

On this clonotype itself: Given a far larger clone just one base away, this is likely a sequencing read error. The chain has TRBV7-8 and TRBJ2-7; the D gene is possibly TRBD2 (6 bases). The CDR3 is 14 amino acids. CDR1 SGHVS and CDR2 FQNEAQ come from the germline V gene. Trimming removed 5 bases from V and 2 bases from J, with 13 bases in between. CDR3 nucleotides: TGTGCCAGCAGCGTACGGGGGTCCACCTACGAGCAGTACTTC. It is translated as CASSVRGSTYEQYF.

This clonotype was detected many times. CDR3 region: CASSAWDYSNEQFF. DNA for the CDR3: TGTGCCAGCAGCGCTTGGGACTACAGCAATGAGCAGTTCTTC. The chain employs TRBV9 and TRBJ2-1; 7 bases align to TRBD2. The germline V gene has CDR1 SGDLS and CDR2 YYNGEE. This CDR3 region has 14 residues. Trimming cost V 3 bases and J 6 bases; bases outside gene matches: 6.

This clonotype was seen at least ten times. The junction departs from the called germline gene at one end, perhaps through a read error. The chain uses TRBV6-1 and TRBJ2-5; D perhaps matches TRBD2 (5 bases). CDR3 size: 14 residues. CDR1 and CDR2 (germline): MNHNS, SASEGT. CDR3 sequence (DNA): TGTGCCAGCAGGGAAGAGGGTGGTAGGGAGACCCAGTACTTC. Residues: CASREEGGRETQYF.

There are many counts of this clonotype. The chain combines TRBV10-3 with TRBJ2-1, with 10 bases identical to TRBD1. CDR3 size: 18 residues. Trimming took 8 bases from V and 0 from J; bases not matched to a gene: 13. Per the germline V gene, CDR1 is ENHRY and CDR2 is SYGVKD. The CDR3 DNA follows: TGTGCCATCCACCCCCTTCGACAGGGGGCAAGCTCCTACAATGAGCAGTTCTTC. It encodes CAIHPLRQGASSYNEQFF.

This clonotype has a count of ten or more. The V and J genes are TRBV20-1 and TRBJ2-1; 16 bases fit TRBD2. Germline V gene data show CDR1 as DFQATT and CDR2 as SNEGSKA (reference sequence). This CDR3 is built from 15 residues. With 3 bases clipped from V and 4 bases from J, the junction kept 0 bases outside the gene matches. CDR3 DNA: TGCAGTGCTAGGGGACTAGCGGGAGGGTACAATGAGCAGTTCTTC. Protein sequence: CSARGLAGGYNEQFF.

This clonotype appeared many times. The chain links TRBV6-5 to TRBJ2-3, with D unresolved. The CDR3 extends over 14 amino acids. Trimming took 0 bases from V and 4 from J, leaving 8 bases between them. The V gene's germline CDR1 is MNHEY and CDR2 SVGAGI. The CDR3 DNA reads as TGTGCCAGCAGTTACTCGAGCACCCCAGATACGCAGTATTTT. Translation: CASSYSSTPDTQYF.

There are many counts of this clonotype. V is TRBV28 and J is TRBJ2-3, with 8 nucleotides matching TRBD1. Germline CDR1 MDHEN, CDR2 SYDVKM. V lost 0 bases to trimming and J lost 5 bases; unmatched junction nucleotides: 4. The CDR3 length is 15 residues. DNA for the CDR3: TGTGCCAGCAGTTTATGGAGCAGGGGGCAAGATACGCAGTATTTT. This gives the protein CASSLWSRGQDTQYF.

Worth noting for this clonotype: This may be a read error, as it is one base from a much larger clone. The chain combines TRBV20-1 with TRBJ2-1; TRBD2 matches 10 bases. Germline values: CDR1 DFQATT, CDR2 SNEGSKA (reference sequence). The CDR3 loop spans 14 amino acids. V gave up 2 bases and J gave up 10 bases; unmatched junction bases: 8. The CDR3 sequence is CSARREREGYEQFF. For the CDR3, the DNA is TGCAGTGCTAGACGAGAGCGGGAGGGCTACGAGCAGTTCTTC.

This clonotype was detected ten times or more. The CDR3, as DNA: TGTGCCATCATGGCGGGTGTTAAGCGGGAGGGCCAGTACAATGAGCAGTTCTTC. Translated: CAIMAGVKREGQYNEQFF. This sequence joins TRBV10-3 and TRBJ2-1; 10 nucleotides agree with TRBD2. Germline V gene sequence: CDR1 ENHRY, CDR2 SYGVKD. The length of the CDR3 is 18 residues. V was pared by 7 bases and J by 4 bases, with 16 bases of the junction left unmatched.

The CDR3 region is CASSPWTSGPTYEQYF. DNA of the CDR3: TGTGCCAGCAGTCCCTGGACTAGCGGGCCCACCTACGAGCAGTACTTC. The chain couples TRBV12-3 or TRBV12-4 to TRBJ2-7, with 11 bases aligning to TRBD2. Unmatched junction bases numbered 8, after V lost 5 bases and J lost 2 bases. This CDR3 has 16 residues.

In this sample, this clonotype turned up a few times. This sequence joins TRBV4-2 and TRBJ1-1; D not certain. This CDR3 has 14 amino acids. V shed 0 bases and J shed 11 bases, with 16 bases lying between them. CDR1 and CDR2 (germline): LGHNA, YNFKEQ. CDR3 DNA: TGTGCCAGCAGCCAAGAGATCGGGATTTGGGAGGCTTTCTTT. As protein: CASSQEIGIWEAFF.

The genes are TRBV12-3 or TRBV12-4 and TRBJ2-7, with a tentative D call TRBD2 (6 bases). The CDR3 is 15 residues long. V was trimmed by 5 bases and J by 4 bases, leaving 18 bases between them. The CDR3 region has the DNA TGTGCCAGCAGTCCCACTAGCCCGGTGGTATACGAGCAGTACTTC. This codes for CASSPTSPVVYEQYF.

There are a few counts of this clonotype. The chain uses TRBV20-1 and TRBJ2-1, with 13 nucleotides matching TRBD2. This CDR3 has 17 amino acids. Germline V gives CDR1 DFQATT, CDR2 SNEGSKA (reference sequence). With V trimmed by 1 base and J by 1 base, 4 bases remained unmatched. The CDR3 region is CSARGGTSGTSYNEQFF. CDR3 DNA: TGCAGTGCTAGAGGGGGGACTAGCGGGACGTCCTACAATGAGCAGTTCTTC.

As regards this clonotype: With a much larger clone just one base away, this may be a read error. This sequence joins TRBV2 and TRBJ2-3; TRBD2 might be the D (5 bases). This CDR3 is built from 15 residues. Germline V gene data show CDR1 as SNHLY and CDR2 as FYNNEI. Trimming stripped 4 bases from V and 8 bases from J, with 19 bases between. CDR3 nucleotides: TGTGCCAGCAGTGGAGGGAGAGGTCGCGCAGGTACGCAGTATTTT. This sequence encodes CASSGGRGRAGTQYF.

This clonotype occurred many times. DNA for the CDR3: TGTGCCAGCAGCACCAGGGATAGCAATCAGCCCCAGCATTTT. This codes for CASSTRDSNQPQHF. The chain recombines TRBV12-3 or TRBV12-4 with TRBJ1-5; D is possibly TRBD1 (5 bases). The V end lost 6 bases, the J end lost 0 bases, and 9 bases lay between the germline ends. This CDR3 is built from 14 residues.

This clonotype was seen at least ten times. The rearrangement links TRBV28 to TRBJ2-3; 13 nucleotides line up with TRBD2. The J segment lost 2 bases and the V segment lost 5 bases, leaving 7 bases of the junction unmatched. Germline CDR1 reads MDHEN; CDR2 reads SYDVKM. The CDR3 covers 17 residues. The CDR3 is CASSGLAGASDTDTQYF. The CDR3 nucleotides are TGTGCCAGCAGTGGACTAGCGGGAGCATCGGACACAGATACGCAGTATTTT.

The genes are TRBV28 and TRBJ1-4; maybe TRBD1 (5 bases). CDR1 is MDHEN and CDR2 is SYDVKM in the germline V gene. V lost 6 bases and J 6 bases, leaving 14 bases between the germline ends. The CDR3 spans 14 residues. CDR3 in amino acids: CASSSGTVHEKLFF. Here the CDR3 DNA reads TGTGCCAGCAGCTCCGGGACTGTACATGAAAAACTGTTTTTT.

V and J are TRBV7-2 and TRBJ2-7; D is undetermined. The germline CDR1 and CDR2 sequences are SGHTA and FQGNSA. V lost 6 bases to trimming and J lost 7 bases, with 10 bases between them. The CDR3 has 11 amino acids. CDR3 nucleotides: TGTGCCAGCAGTTCTACTGGGGAGCAGTACTTC. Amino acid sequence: CASSSTGEQYF.